This T cell receptor beta chain was profiled in a study of T cells in Graves' hyperthyroidism and ophthalmopathy. Findings and caveats of the study: Stable hyperthyroidism was separated from ophthalmopathy by a model based on 13 V-J features. Most clonotypes that expanded in the thyroid above 0.001 also showed up in blood.

Researchers barred patients who had uncontrolled infection, other autoimmune disease, pregnancy or lactation. Fresh peripheral blood, around 10 ml, yielded the PBMCs. TCR beta CDR3 region amplification was performed from RNA transcripts. A first-round RT-PCR of the TCR CDR3 used the HTBI primer set. TCRdb analysed the multiplex PCR reads with MiXCR anew, one entry per CDR3 protein. The repertoire consists of around 540,000 distinct CDR3 sequences, with 15% to 20% occurring once and the leading ten covering around 32%. As concerns this clonotype: Its antigen is not identified.

The CDR3 extends over 17 amino acids. V was clipped by 2 bases and J by 7 bases; unmatched bases: 8. Germline V CDR1 and CDR2: MNHEY, SVGAGI. The sequenced sample consisted of blood. This chain links TRBV6-5 with TRBJ2-1; 13 positions match TRBD2. The sequence was obtained from a woman aged 30 to 39 with Graves' ophthalmopathy. The CDR3 nucleotides read TGTGCCAGCAGTTACGCCTCCGGACTAGCGGGAGTAAATGAGCAGTTCTTC. Amino acids: CASSYASGLAGVNEQFF.